The 6 T cell receptor beta chains reported below all come from one sample, sequenced in a study of blood T cell repertoires in COVID-19. TCRdb's table, derived via immunoSEQ multiplex PCR, lists solely in-frame clones and lacks some. The repertoire holds roughly 230,000 clones, with approximately 91% as singletons. The sample taken for sequencing was peripheral blood. The receptors originated from a human donor in a cohort sampled during active COVID-19.

The chain has TRBV12-3 or TRBV12-4 and TRBJ1-2; no clear D. The CDR3 sequence is 12 residues long. The germline V and J ends were trimmed by 3 bases and 4 bases, with 6 bases remaining between them. DNA of the CDR3: TGTGCCAGCAGTTTTCCAGGCTATGGCTACACCTTC. Translated: CASSFPGYGYTF.

J is TRBJ2-7 and V is TRBV6-5; 14 bases map to TRBD2. Trimming cost V 5 bases and J 6 bases; bases outside gene matches: 6. The V gene's germline CDR1 is MNHEY and CDR2 SVGAGI. CDR3 length: 15 amino acids. The CDR3 loop is CASSPTSGRASEQYF. The CDR3 DNA reads TGTGCCAGCAGTCCGACTAGCGGGAGGGCGTCCGAGCAGTACTTC.

The chain employs TRBV4-3 and TRBJ2-1; 10 nucleotides agree with TRBD1. CDR3 length: 16 residues. V lost 0 bases and J lost 5; bases outside the gene matches: 4. Germline CDR1 LGHNA, CDR2 YSLEER. The DNA of the CDR3 is TGCGCCAGCAGCCAAGATGGGACAGGGGTACACAATGAGCAGTTCTTC. Its protein is CASSQDGTGVHNEQFF.

This chain joins TRBV2 and TRBJ1-1; a possible D gene is TRBD1 (5 bases). The CDR3 runs to 13 residues. Germline CDR1 is SNHLY and CDR2 is FYNNEI. The CDR3 protein is CSLRGGRYTEAFF. The CDR3 DNA sequence: TGTTCGCTTCGGGGGGGGAGGTACACTGAAGCTTTCTTT.

The V gene is TRBV5-1, the J gene TRBJ2-1; 7 positions agree with TRBD1. CDR3 length: 14 residues. V lost 4 bases, J lost 2 bases, and 3 bases stayed unmatched. Germline-derived CDR1 and CDR2 are SGHRS and YFSETQ. The CDR3 coding sequence is TGCGCCAGCAGCCCTGGGACAGCCTACAATGAGCAGTTCTTC. Its translation is CASSPGTAYNEQFF. Together with reference TRBV5-1 and TRBJ2-1, the CDR3 gives the full variable domain: KAGVTQTPRYLIKTRGQQVTLSCSPISGHRSVSWYQQTPGQGLQFLFEYFSETQRNKGNFPGRFSGRQFSNSRSEMNVSTLELGDSALYLCASSPGTAYNEQFFGPGTRLTVL.

The V gene is TRBV3-1 (or the pseudogene TRBV3-2), the J gene TRBJ1-1; TRBD1 might be the D (5 bases). Germline assignment: CDR1 LGHDT and CDR2 YNNKEL (reference sequence). V was cut by 1 base and J by 10 bases, with 13 bases left in between. The CDR3 runs to 13 residues. The CDR3 here is CASSQVGGKVAFF. The CDR3 nucleotides read TGTGCCAGCAGCCAAGTCGGGGGAAAAGTAGCTTTCTTT.